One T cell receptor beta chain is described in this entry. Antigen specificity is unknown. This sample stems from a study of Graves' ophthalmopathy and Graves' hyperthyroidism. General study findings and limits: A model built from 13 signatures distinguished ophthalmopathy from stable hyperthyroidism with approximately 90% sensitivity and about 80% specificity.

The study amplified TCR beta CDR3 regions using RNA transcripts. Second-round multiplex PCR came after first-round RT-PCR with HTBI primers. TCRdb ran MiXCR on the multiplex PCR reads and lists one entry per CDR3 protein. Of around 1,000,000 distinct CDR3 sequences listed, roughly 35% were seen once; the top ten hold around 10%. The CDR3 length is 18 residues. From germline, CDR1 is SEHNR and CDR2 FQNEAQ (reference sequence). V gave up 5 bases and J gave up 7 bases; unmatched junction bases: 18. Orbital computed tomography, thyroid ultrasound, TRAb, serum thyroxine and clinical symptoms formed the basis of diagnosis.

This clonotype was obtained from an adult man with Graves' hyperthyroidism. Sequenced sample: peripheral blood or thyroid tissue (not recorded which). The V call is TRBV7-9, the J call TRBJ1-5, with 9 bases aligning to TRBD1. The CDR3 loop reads CASSPRGPYRGRSQPQHF. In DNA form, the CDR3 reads TGTGCCAGCAGCCCCAGGGGGCCCTACAGGGGGCGCAGCCAGCCCCAGCATTTT.